In this sample, the clone carrying this T cell receptor beta chain turned up many times. TCRdb analysed the RACE reads with MiXCR anew, one entry per CDR3 protein. This table has 65,000 to 100,000 distinct CDR3 sequences, about 6.6% appearing once. The time point was: patch test 2, 6 weeks after DPC sensitization. Treatment given: therapeutic diphenylcyclopropenone sensitization with weekly scalp DPC. Trimming took off 9 bases at V and 7 bases at J, with 15 bases between the two ends. The CDR3 is 13 amino acids. The data derive from a study of human T cells and chemical hapten exposure. At the level of the study: Across the whole study, which lasted about 23 weeks, patients were given diphenylcyclopropenone on the scalp once a week.

Sequenced here: whole blood, sampled in connection with sensitization to the hapten diphenylcyclopropenone (DPC). The clonotype was recovered from a woman in her thirties with alopecia areata. Some clones in this sample may be carry-over from other donors' samples. This rearrangement joins TRBV12-3 or TRBV12-4 to TRBJ2-2; perhaps TRBD2 as D (6 bases). The CDR3 loop reads CASYSGVVGELFF. CDR3 DNA sequence: TGTGCCAGTTATAGCGGTGTGGTCGGGGAGCTGTTTTTT.